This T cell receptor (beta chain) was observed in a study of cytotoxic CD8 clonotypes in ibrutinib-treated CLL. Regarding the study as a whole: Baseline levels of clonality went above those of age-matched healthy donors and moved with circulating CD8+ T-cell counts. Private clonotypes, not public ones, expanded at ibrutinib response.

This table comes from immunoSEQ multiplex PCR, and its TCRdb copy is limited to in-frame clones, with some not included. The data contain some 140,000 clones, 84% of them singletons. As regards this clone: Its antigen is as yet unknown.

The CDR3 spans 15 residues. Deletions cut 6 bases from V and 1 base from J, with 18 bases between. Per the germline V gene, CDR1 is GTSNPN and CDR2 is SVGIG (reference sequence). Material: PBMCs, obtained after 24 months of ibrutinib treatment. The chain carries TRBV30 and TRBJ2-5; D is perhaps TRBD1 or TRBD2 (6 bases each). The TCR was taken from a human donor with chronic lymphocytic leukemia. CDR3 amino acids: CACPMGGLGQETQYF. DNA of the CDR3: TGTGCCTGCCCCATGGGGGGCTTGGGCCAAGAGACCCAGTACTTC.